Listed below are T cell receptor beta chains from one sample, sequenced in a study of shared clonotypes between healthy human individuals. Here immunoSEQ multiplex PCR was the method, and the copy in TCRdb shows in-frame clones only, minus some. The sample has about 110,000 clones, 65% to 75% seen once. The sequenced sample was memory CD8+ T cells sorted from blood. The receptors were gathered from a woman aged 30 to 39 in good health. Both conserved end residues are part of each CDR3. A D gene is named only where the DNA matches it firmly. Expanded clones are given a class, and other clones once, few, many or no size at all.

TGTGCCAGTAGTATAAACTCCTATACCAAAAACATTCAGTACTTC	CASSINSYTKNIQYF	-	-	TRBV19	TRBJ2-4
TGTGCCAGCAGTTTCTCCGGCGGTAGCTCCTACAATGAGCAGTTCTTC	CASSFSGGSSYNEQFF	-	-	TRBV27	TRBJ2-1
TGTGCCAGCAGTGAAACGGGACCAACCAATGAGCAGTTCTTC	CASSETGPTNEQFF	-	-	TRBV6-1	TRBJ2-1
TGTGCCAGCAGGGAGTTAGCCACGGATCAGCCCCAGCATTTT	CASRELATDQPQHF	-	-	TRBV27	TRBJ1-5
TGTGCCAGCAGTTTATCCCCCGGGGTAGCGTACGAGCAGTACTTC	CASSLSPGVAYEQYF	-	-	TRBV28	TRBJ2-7
TGTGCCAGTAGTGCGGACATTTCCTACGAGCAGTACTTC	CASSADISYEQYF	-	-	TRBV19	TRBJ2-7
TGTGCCAGCAGAACAGGGGGTACTGGGCTGGATACGCAGTATTTT	CASRTGGTGLDTQYF	-	TRBD1	TRBV6-1	TRBJ2-3
TGTGCCAGCAGTTACTCGAGCGAGCAGTACTTC	CASSYSSEQYF	-	-	TRBV6-4	TRBJ2-7
TGTGCCAGCAGCTCGGTCGGCACTGAAGCTTTCTTT	CASSSVGTEAFF	-	-	TRBV11-2	TRBJ1-1
TGCGCCAGCAGCCCCTTTGCGGGAGACTACGAGCAGTACTTC	CASSPFAGDYEQYF	-	TRBD2	TRBV5-1	TRBJ2-7
TGTGCCAGCAGTTTTTGTTATAGACTAGCGGACTCCTACGAGCAGTACTTC	CASSFCYRLADSYEQYF	few	TRBD2	TRBV28	TRBJ2-7
TGTGCCAGCAGGCCGTGGGGGGGTTCCGTATTGTATCAGCCCCAGCATTTT	CASRPWGGSVLYQPQHF	few	-	TRBV2	TRBJ1-5
TGTGCCAGCAGCCAAGTTTTGGGGACTAGCGGCAATGAGCAGTTCTTC	CASSQVLGTSGNEQFF	many	TRBD2	TRBV4-2	TRBJ2-1
TGTGCCAGCAGAGAGACCGCAGGGGGGCACACCGGGGAGCTGTTTTTT	CASRETAGGHTGELFF	-	-	TRBV6-4	TRBJ2-2
TGTGCCAGCAGCTTGGTTTTTAGCGCGAGAAGCTCTGGGGCCAACGTCCTGACTTTC	CASSLVFSARSSGANVLTF	-	-	TRBV5-4	TRBJ2-6
TGTGCCAGCTCTCGGGGTTCGGGAGTGGATGGCTACACCTTC	CASSRGSGVDGYTF	many	-	TRBV5-4	TRBJ1-2
TGTGCCAGCTCACAACCGGGGGATACGCAGTATTTT	CASSQPGDTQYF	-	-	TRBV18	TRBJ2-3
TGTGCCAGCAGTAACGGGACTATTGGTCGCGGGGACATTCAGTACTTC	CASSNGTIGRGDIQYF	many	TRBD2	TRBV25-1	TRBJ2-4
TGTGCCAGCAGTTACTCGGGACTAGCGGGAGATACGCAGTATTTT	CASSYSGLAGDTQYF	few	TRBD2	TRBV6-6	TRBJ2-3
TGTGCCAGCAGTCCACGCGGATGGCGGGACAATGAGCAGTTCTTC	CASSPRGWRDNEQFF	-	-	TRBV7-9	TRBJ2-1
TGTGCCAGCAGTCGTGGGACAGGGATATCCTACGAGCAGTACTTC	CASSRGTGISYEQYF	-	TRBD1	TRBV6-5	TRBJ2-7
TGTGCCAGCAGCCTCGCTAGCGGGAGTGCCGAGCAGTACTTC	CASSLASGSAEQYF	many	TRBD2	TRBV4-2	TRBJ2-7